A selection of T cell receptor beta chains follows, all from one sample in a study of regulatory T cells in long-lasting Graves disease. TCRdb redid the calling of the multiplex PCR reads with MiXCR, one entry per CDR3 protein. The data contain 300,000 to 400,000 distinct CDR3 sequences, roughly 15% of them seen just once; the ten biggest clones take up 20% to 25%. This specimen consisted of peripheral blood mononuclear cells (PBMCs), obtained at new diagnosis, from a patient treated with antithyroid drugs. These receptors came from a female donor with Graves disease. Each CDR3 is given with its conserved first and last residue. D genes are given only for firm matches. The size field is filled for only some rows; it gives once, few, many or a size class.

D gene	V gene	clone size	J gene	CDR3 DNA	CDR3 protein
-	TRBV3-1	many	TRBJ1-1	TGTGCCAGCAGCCGAAACCCCCCGGCTGGTGAAGCTTTCTTT	CASSRNPPAGEAFF
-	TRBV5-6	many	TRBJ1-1	TGTGCCAGCATGGGGACGGCCATGAACACTGAAGCTTTCTTT	CASMGTAMNTEAFF
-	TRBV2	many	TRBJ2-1	TGTGCCAGCAGTGTAACACCGACAGATTCAAACTACAATGAGCAGTTCTTC	CASSVTPTDSNYNEQFF
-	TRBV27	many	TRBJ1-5	TGTGCCAGCAGACCTGGGGGAGGGGAAGGTCAGCCCCAGCATTTT	CASRPGGGEGQPQHF
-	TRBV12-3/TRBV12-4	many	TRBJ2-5	TGTGCCAGCAGTTTAGGGGTTACACCACAAGAGACCCAGTACTTC	CASSLGVTPQETQYF
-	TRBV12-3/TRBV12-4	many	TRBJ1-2	TGTGCCAGCAGTTTACAACAAAACTCCTACCCGGGCTTC	CASSLQQNSYPGF
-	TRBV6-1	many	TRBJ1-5	TGTGCCAGCAGTGAAGTTGTCGGGGGAAGGAATTGGAATCAGCCCCAGCATTTT	CASSEVVGGRNWNQPQHF
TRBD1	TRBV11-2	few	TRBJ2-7	TGTGCCAGCAGCGGGACAGGGGCCGCCTACGAGCAGTACTTC	CASSGTGAAYEQYF
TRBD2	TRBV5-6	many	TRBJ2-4	TGTGCCAGCAGCAGACCGGGACTAGATTCATCCCGGTCGTACTTC	CASSRPGLDSSRSYF
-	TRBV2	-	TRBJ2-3	TGTGCCAGCAGTGATTTTCGAGATACGCAGTATTTT	CASSDFRDTQYF
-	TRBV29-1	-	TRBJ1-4	TGCAGCGGCAGGGGTTGGGGGAATGAAAAACTGTTTTTT	CSGRGWGNEKLFF
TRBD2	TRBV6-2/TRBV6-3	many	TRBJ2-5	TGTGCCAGCAGTTACGGAAAGACTAGCGGGTTCCAAGAGACCCAGTACTTC	CASSYGKTSGFQETQYF
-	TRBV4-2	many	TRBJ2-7	TGTGCCAGCAGCCAAGGTGCGGGGACCTCCTACGAGCAGTACTTC	CASSQGAGTSYEQYF
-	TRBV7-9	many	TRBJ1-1	TGTGCCAGCACCGAACGGGACCGACGGAACACTGAAGCTTTCTTT	CASTERDRRNTEAFF
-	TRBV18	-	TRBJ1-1	TGTGCCAGCTCACCAACAGATCGCGGCACTGAAGCTTTCTTT	CASSPTDRGTEAFF
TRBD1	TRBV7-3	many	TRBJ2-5	TGTGCCAGCAGCATAGAGGGACAGGGTGCAGAGACCCAGTACTTC	CASSIEGQGAETQYF
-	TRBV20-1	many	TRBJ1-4	TGCAGTGCTAGATATAGAGCGTCGATCGGGGGGCGCGGCGGTGAAAAACTGTTTTTT	CSARYRASIGGRGGEKLFF
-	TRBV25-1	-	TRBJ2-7	TGTGCCAGCAGTGAGTCTTACGAGCGGTACTTC	CASSESYERYF
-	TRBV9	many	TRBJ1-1	TGTGCCAGCAGCCCGTGGACGCAAGGAGACACTGAAGCTTTCTTT	CASSPWTQGDTEAFF
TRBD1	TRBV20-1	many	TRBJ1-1	TGCAGTGCTAGTGACAGGGGAATAGGTCCAGCTTTCTTT	CSASDRGIGPAFF
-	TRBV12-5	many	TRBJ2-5	TGTGCTAGTGGTCTCAACGGTTGGGAGACCCAGTACTTC	CASGLNGWETQYF
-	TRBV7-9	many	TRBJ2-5	TGTGCCAGCAGCTCACTCCGGACAGTAAGGAAGACCCAGTACTTC	CASSSLRTVRKTQYF
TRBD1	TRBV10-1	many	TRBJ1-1	TGCGCCAGCAGTGACGGGGACAGGTCCACTGAAGCTTTCTTT	CASSDGDRSTEAFF
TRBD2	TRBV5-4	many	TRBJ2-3	TGTGCCAGCAGCTTCCTTACTAGCGGAGATACGCAGTATTTT	CASSFLTSGDTQYF
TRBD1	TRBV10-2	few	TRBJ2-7	TGCGCCAGCAGTGAGGGTGACAGGGAATACGAGCAGTACTTC	CASSEGDREYEQYF
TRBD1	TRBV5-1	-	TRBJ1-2	TGCGCCAGCAGCGCGGGACAGGCCGTTCCCTATGGCTACACCTTC	CASSAGQAVPYGYTF
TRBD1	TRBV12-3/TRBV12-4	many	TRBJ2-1	TGTGCCATCCTAAACCAGGGGGCATGGTGGAATGAGCAGTTCTTC	CAILNQGAWWNEQFF
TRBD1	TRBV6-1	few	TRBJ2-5	TGTGCCAGCAGTGCGAAACCGGGACAGGGGCAAGAGACCCAGTACTTC	CASSAKPGQGQETQYF
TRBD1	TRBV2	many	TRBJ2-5	TGTGCCAGCGAATCCTCCGGACAGGGGGAAGCAGAGACCCAGTACTTC	CASESSGQGEAETQYF
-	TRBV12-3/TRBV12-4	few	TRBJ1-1	TGTGCCAGCAGTTTTCTTGGGTCTGAAACTGAAGCTTTCTTT	CASSFLGSETEAFF